The 15 T cell receptor beta chains in this list originate from one sample, sequenced in a study of CD8 T cells in ankylosing spondylitis. Study conclusions and caveats: Characteristic, it appeared, of ankylosing spondylitis blood was a TCR beta motif of about eight highly homologous variants.

TCRdb used MiXCR to reprocess the 5' RACE reads, holding one entry per CDR3 protein. Here the sample spans approximately 500,000 distinct CDR3 sequences, about 13% being singletons. Their antigens are not known. What was sequenced was blood, either unsorted or a sorted T cell fraction (not recorded which). All receptors derive from a male donor with ankylosing spondylitis.

In this sample, this clonotype turned up many times. The chain employs TRBV5-1 and TRBJ1-1; perhaps TRBD1 as D (6 bases). CDR3 length equals 15 residues. V was shortened by 0 bases and J by 1 base, with 10 bases between the two germline ends. Germline assignment: CDR1 SGHRS and CDR2 YFSETQ. The CDR3 spells CASSLERGGNTEAFF. The DNA of the CDR3 is TGCGCCAGCAGCTTGGAGAGGGGGGGGAACACTGAAGCTTTCTTT.

This clonotype was counted many times. The chain joins TRBV20-1 to TRBJ2-3; 9 nucleotides match TRBD2. The V gene's germline CDR1 is DFQATT and CDR2 SNEGSKA (reference sequence). CDR3 size: 13 residues. The CDR3 coding sequence is TGCAGGGGTACTAGCGGGAGCACAGATACGCAGTATTTT. Translating gives CRGTSGSTDTQYF.

This clonotype showed up many times. This chain connects TRBV20-1 to TRBJ1-2; D ambiguous. The CDR3 consists of 10 residues. Germline loops: CDR1 DFQATT, CDR2 SNEGSKA (reference sequence). V lost 5 bases and J lost 5, with 6 bases in between. The CDR3 DNA reads TGCAGTGCTCACCTATATGGCTACACCTTC. It codes for CSAHLYGYTF.

The V and J genes are TRBV7-8 and TRBJ2-2, with D unclear. The CDR3 loop spans 16 amino acids. Trimming pared 1 base from V and 5 bases from J, leaving 14 bases between. Germline V gene data show CDR1 as SGHVS and CDR2 as FQNEAQ. The CDR3 DNA reads TGTGCCAGCAGCTTAGTACCTTTTTGGGGAACCGGGGAGCTGTTTTTT. This codes for CASSLVPFWGTGELFF. Full variable domain (outside the CDR3, taken from reference TRBV7-8 and TRBJ2-2): GAGVSQSPRYKVAKRGQDVALRCDPISGHVSLFWYQQALGQGPEFLTYFQNEAQLDKSGLPSDRFFAERPEGSVSTLKIQRTQQEDSAVYLCASSLVPFWGTGELFFGEGSRLTVL.

Only a few counts were recorded for this clonotype. The rearrangement links TRBV7-8 to TRBJ1-2; D remains ambiguous. CDR1 is SGHVS and CDR2 is FQNEAQ in the germline V gene. The V gene lost 5 bases and the J gene lost 4 bases, with 17 bases spanning the gap. The CDR3 length is 15 residues. CDR3 nucleotides: TGTGCCAGCAGCCCCCCCGAGCGGAGCCTCTATGGCTACACCTTC. It codes for CASSPPERSLYGYTF.

This clonotype turned up a few times. The chain employs TRBV5-1 and TRBJ2-2, with D possibly TRBD1 on 6 matching bases. This CDR3 region has 13 residues. Deletions cut 5 bases from V and 5 bases from J, with 10 bases between. CDR1 is SGHRS, CDR2 YFSETQ, per germline. CDR3 in DNA: TGCGCCAGCAGAATACAGGGAACCGGGGAGCTGTTTTTT. It translates to CASRIQGTGELFF.

V and J are TRBV25-1 and TRBJ1-3; D is unresolved. Trimming stripped 5 bases from V and 4 bases from J, with 12 bases between. The V gene's germline CDR1 is MGHDK and CDR2 SYGVNS. The CDR3 is 14 amino acids. The CDR3 loop reads CASSTPGGGNTIYF. The CDR3 DNA sequence: TGTGCCAGCAGTACCCCGGGCGGAGGAAACACCATATATTTT.

The V call is TRBV27, the J call TRBJ2-6; D is unclear. The V end lost 4 bases, the J end lost 3 bases, and 4 bases lay between the germline ends. The CDR3 runs to 13 residues. From germline, CDR1 is MNHEY and CDR2 SMNVEV (reference sequence). CDR3 protein: CASSSGGANVLTF. In DNA, the CDR3 is TGTGCCAGCAGTTCGGGTGGGGCCAACGTCCTGACTTTC.

The chain is built from TRBV30 and TRBJ1-5; D is perhaps TRBD1 (5 bases). This CDR3 spans 13 amino acids. V lost 5 bases and J lost 6, with 14 bases in between. The germline V gene has CDR1 GTSNPN and CDR2 SVGIG (reference sequence). The CDR3 here is CAWDSAGIQPQHF. For the CDR3, the DNA is TGTGCCTGGGACAGCGCAGGCATTCAGCCCCAGCATTTT. Filled out from reference TRBV30 and TRBJ1-5, the complete variable domain reads SQTIHQWPATLVQPVGSPLSLECTVEGTSNPNLYWYRQAAGRGLQLLFYSVGIGQISSEVPQNLSASRPQDRQFILSSKKLLLSDSGFYLCAWDSAGIQPQHFGDGTRLSIL.

This chain uses TRBV6-1 with TRBJ2-7; 9 bases match TRBD1. CDR3 length: 14 amino acids. CDR1 and CDR2 (germline): MNHNS, SASEGT. V lost 6 bases, J lost 2 bases, and 5 bases stayed unmatched. CDR3 bases: TGTGCCAGCAGAAGGGACAGGGACACCTACGAGCAGTACTTC. It translates to CASRRDRDTYEQYF.

The V call is TRBV2, the J call TRBJ2-2; 9 bases map to TRBD2. Germline CDR1 is SNHLY and CDR2 is FYNNEI. V lost 7 bases to trimming and J lost 4 bases; unmatched junction nucleotides: 7. The CDR3 covers 15 residues. The CDR3 loop is CASNQASGVTGELFF. The CDR3 DNA reads TGTGCCAGCAATCAGGCTAGCGGGGTCACCGGGGAGCTGTTTTTT.

This clonotype was observed a handful of times. The chain links TRBV20-1 to TRBJ2-3, with TRBD2 identical over 7 bases. V gave up 3 bases and J gave up 2 bases; unmatched junction bases: 5. The CDR3 has 14 residues. Germline V gene sequence: CDR1 DFQATT, CDR2 SNEGSKA (reference sequence). CDR3: CSASPGDYTDTQYF. The CDR3 nucleotides read TGCAGTGCTAGCCCCGGGGACTACACAGATACGCAGTATTTT.

This clonotype was observed a handful of times. The rearrangement joins TRBV5-1 to TRBJ2-3; TRBD2 agrees at 10 bases. With V trimmed by 4 bases and J by 1 base, 15 bases remained unmatched. Per germline, CDR1 SGHRS and CDR2 YFSETQ. The CDR3 loop spans 19 amino acids. This CDR3 reads CASSPGRLSGRMGTDTQYF. The CDR3 DNA follows: TGCGCCAGCAGCCCCGGGCGGCTTAGCGGGAGGATGGGCACAGATACGCAGTATTTT.

In its sample, this clonotype was seen a few times. This chain uses TRBV10-2 with TRBJ2-3, with 7 bases aligning to TRBD2. V lost 8 bases and J lost 0; bases outside the gene matches: 11. Germline V CDR1 and CDR2: WSHSY, SAAADI. CDR3 length equals 16 residues. The CDR3, as DNA: TGCGCCAGCGCCGACCTCGGGGGACTAAGCACAGATACGCAGTATTTT. Translation: CASADLGGLSTDTQYF.

This clonotype was counted only a few times. The rearrangement joins TRBV7-9 to TRBJ1-1; 7 nucleotides line up with TRBD1. Germline CDR1 and CDR2: SEHNR and FQNEAQ (reference sequence). V shed 0 bases and J 10 bases; nucleotides not matched to a gene: 5. The CDR3 length is 13 residues. CDR3 DNA: TGTGCCAGCAGCTTAGCGGGACAGCAAACAGCTTTCTTT. Protein sequence: CASSLAGQQTAFF.